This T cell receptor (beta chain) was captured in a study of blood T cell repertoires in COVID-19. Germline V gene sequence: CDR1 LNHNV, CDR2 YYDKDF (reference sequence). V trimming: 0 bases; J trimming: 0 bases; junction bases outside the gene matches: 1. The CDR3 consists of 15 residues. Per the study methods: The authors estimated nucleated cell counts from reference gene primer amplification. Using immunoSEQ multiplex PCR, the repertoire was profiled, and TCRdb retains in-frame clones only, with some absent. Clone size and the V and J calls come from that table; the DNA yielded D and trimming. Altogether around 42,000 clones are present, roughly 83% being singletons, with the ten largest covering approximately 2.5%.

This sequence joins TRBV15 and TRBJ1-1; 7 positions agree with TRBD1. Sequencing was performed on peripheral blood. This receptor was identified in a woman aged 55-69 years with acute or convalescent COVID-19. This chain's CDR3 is CATSREDRMNTEAFF. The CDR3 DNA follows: TGTGCCACCAGCAGAGAGGACAGGATGAACACTGAAGCTTTCTTT. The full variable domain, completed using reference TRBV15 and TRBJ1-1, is DAMVIQNPRYQVTQFGKPVTLSCSQTLNHNVMYWYQQKSSQAPKLLFHYYDKDFNNEADTPDNFQSRRPNTSFCFLDIRSPGLGDTAMYLCATSREDRMNTEAFFGQGTRLTVV.